These 19 T cell receptor beta chains originate from one sample sequenced in a study of cytomegalovirus exposure and HLA in healthy donors (dated by TCRdb to 2017 to 2019). The library was obtained by the immunoSEQ multiplex PCR assay. In its TCRdb copy, this immuneACCESS table keeps in-frame sequences only and misses some clones. Where compared with another copy, unresolved V genes explain less than half of these, and the others have no known cause. Present in this sample are tens of thousands of clones, 96% of which were seen just once. Roughly 0.8% of the sample rests with the top ten. The sequencing sample was made of PBMCs. The source of these receptors is a man younger than 35 in good health and CMV-seronegative.

The rearrangement uses TRBV7-5 and TRBJ2-7; the D call of TRBD1 is as the table states it, not checked on the DNA. TRBV7-5 is shown as a pseudogene. This CDR3 is 17 amino acids long. The CDR3 sequence is CARSLAPGAGGDYEQYV. CDR3 nucleotide sequence: TGTGCCAGAAGCTTAGCTCCCGGGGCAGGGGGCGATTACGAGCAGTACGTC.

This chain links TRBV10-3 with TRBJ2-3, with D perhaps TRBD2 (6 bases). Trimming took off 10 bases at V and 0 bases at J, with 14 bases between the two ends. This CDR3 region has 14 residues. The germline CDR1 and CDR2 sequences are ENHRY and SYGVKD. CDR3 bases: TGTGCCACTGGGACTTCGGCTAGCACAGATACGCAGTATTTT. Translated, it gives CATGTSASTDTQYF.

This rearrangement joins TRBV29-1 to TRBJ2-1; 8 bases map to TRBD2. There are 13 residues in the CDR3. Looked up from germline, CDR1 is SQVTM and CDR2 is ANQGSEA. V lost 7 bases and J lost 4; bases outside the gene matches: 6. The CDR3 here is CSAPSGFYNEQFF. The CDR3 bases are TGCAGCGCCCCTAGCGGGTTTTACAATGAGCAGTTCTTC.

The chain joins TRBV4-1 to TRBJ1-5; 7 bases are shared with TRBD1. The V segment lost 1 base and the J segment 2 bases; nucleotides outside the gene matches: 2. The CDR3 contains 15 residues. Looked up from germline, CDR1 is MGHRA and CDR2 is YSYEKL. Written as DNA, the CDR3 is TGCGCCAGCAGCCAAGTGGGACAGCGCAATCAGCCCCAGCATTTT. It specifies CASSQVGQRNQPQHF.

This sequence joins TRBV11-2 and TRBJ2-2; a possible D gene is TRBD1 (6 bases). CDR3 size: 15 residues. Germline V CDR1 and CDR2: SGHAT, FQNNGV. Trimming removed 2 bases from V and 7 bases from J, with 14 bases in between. In DNA, the CDR3 is TGTGCCAGCAGCTTACTTACAGGGAGTAACGGGGAGCTGTTTTTT. It yields the protein CASSLLTGSNGELFF.

J is TRBJ2-7 and V is TRBV28; 8 bases match TRBD2. V shed 6 bases, J shed 2 bases, and the junction held 6 bases outside the gene matches. The CDR3 is made up of 14 amino acids. Germline V lookup: CDR1 MDHEN, CDR2 SYDVKM. CDR3 residues: CASSRGGLPYEQYF. CDR3 DNA: TGTGCCAGCAGCCGGGGGGGACTACCCTACGAGCAGTACTTC. Complete variable domain (other parts from reference TRBV28 and TRBJ2-7): DVKVTQSSRYLVKRTGEKVFLECVQDMDHENMFWYRQDPGLGLRLIYFSYDVKMKEKGDIPEGYSVSREKKERFSLILESASTNQTSMYLCASSRGGLPYEQYFGPGTRLTVT.

Points on this clone: Other DNA sequences in this sample translate to the same CDR3. The chain links TRBV5-1 to TRBJ2-7; TRBD2 agrees at 9 bases. This CDR3 comprises 16 residues. With 0 bases clipped from V and 0 bases from J, the junction kept 4 bases outside the gene matches. Germline values: CDR1 SGHRS, CDR2 YFSETQ. The CDR3 DNA sequence: TGCGCCAGCAGCTTGGGCCTAGCGGGAAGCTCCTACGAGCAGTACTTC. Protein sequence: CASSLGLAGSSYEQYF.

This clone occurred once. The chain has TRBV5-1 and TRBJ1-1, with D hard to call. The germline CDR1 and CDR2 sequences are SGHRS and YFSETQ. The CDR3 spans 13 residues. The V and J ends lost 1 base and 2 bases respectively, with 6 bases between them. The CDR3 reads CASSLFSNTEAFF. DNA of the CDR3: TGCGCCAGCAGCTTGTTTAGCAACACTGAAGCTTTCTTT.

The chain links TRBV10-3 to TRBJ2-7; D is ambiguous. The length of the CDR3 is 12 residues. From germline, CDR1 is ENHRY and CDR2 SYGVKD. V was trimmed by 2 bases and J by 5 bases, leaving 7 bases between them. This CDR3 is CAISETGNEQYV. CDR3 DNA sequence: TGTGCCATCAGTGAGACGGGTAACGAGCAGTACGTC.

V gene TRBV28 combines with J gene TRBJ1-2; no definite D call. Between the trimmed V and J ends, which lost 1 base and 8 bases, there was a span of 14 bases. There are 14 residues in the CDR3. CDR1 is MDHEN, CDR2 SYDVKM, per germline. The CDR3: CASSLLRYYRGYTF. CDR3 nucleotides: TGTGCCAGCAGTTTATTAAGGTATTACAGAGGCTACACCTTC.

Remarks on this clone: An end of the junction does not agree with germline; a read error may underlie this. The rearrangement joins TRBV2 to TRBJ2-7; D is perhaps TRBD1 (5 bases). The germline CDR1 and CDR2 sequences are SNHLY and FYNNEI. The CDR3 is made up of 11 amino acids. The CDR3 reads CASSEIWGKNF. The CDR3 DNA is TGTGCCAGCAGTGAGATCTGGGGCAAAAACTTC. The entire variable domain, with the rest obtained from reference TRBV2 and TRBJ2-7, is as follows: EPEVTQTPSHQVTQMGQEVILRCVPISNHLYFYWYRQILGQKVEFLVSFYNNEISEKSEIFDDQFSVERPDGSNFTLKIRSTKLEDSAMYFCASSEIWGKNFGPGTRLTVT.

The rearrangement uses TRBV2 and TRBJ2-7, with D possibly being TRBD1 (6 bases). V lost 6 bases to trimming and J lost 3 bases, with 21 bases between them. CDR3 length: 16 amino acids. Germline assignment: CDR1 SNHLY and CDR2 FYNNEI. In DNA, the CDR3 is TGTGCCAGCAGGGGAACAGGGAATATATATAACTACGAGCAGTACTTC. As protein: CASRGTGNIYNYEQYF.

This chain uses TRBV19 with TRBJ1-5; D might be TRBD1 (6 bases). Trimming left V 0 bases short and J 6 bases short, with 12 bases between. CDR1 is LNHDA, CDR2 SQIVND, per germline (reference sequence). The CDR3 contains 15 residues. The CDR3 region has the DNA TGTGCCAGTAGTATAGACAACCCGACAGGTCAGCCCCAGCATTTT. This codes for CASSIDNPTGQPQHF.

The gene calls are TRBV15 and TRBJ2-3; TRBD2 is a possible D gene (6 bases). From germline, CDR1 is LNHNV and CDR2 YYDKDF (reference sequence). The CDR3 loop spans 16 amino acids. Between the trimmed V and J ends, which lost 4 bases and 2 bases, there was a span of 16 bases. CDR3 residues: CATSKETSSHTDTQYF. The DNA of the CDR3 is TGTGCCACCAGCAAAGAGACTAGTAGCCACACAGATACGCAGTATTTT.

The CDR3 sequence: CASKQGWTEAFF. The CDR3 DNA reads as TGTGCCAGTAAACAGGGGTGGACTGAAGCTTTCTTT. The gene calls are TRBV19 and TRBJ1-1; 7 nucleotides line up with TRBD1. The CDR3 totals 12 residues. Germline assignment: CDR1 LNHDA and CDR2 SQIVND (reference sequence). The V segment lost 7 bases and the J segment 5 bases; nucleotides outside the gene matches: 4.

This sequence joins TRBV7-9 and TRBJ2-1, with D possibly matching TRBD2 (6 bases). This CDR3 has 15 residues. Germline values: CDR1 SEHNR, CDR2 FQNEAQ (reference sequence). V lost 1 base and J 6 bases, leaving 13 bases between the germline ends. Written as DNA, the CDR3 is TGTGCCAGCAGCTTAGAACGGACTACTAGCAATGAGCAGTTCTTC. It is translated as CASSLERTTSNEQFF.

The chain has TRBV6-4 and TRBJ2-3; perhaps TRBD1 as D (5 bases). This CDR3 has 14 residues. Trimming left V 8 bases short and J 2 bases short, with 14 bases between. Per the germline V gene, CDR1 is MRHNA and CDR2 is SNTAGT. CDR3 protein: CASGEGGHTDTQYF. CDR3 DNA: TGTGCCAGCGGAGAAGGCGGACACACAGATACGCAGTATTTT.

The chain links TRBV27 to TRBJ2-1; 7 positions match TRBD2. This CDR3 contains 14 residues. With 2 bases clipped from V and 7 bases from J, the junction kept 5 bases outside the gene matches. Germline CDR1 reads MNHEY; CDR2 reads SMNVEV (reference sequence). The CDR3 DNA follows: TGTGCCAGCAGTTTAGGACTAGGAAGTAATGAGCAGTTCTTC. This gives the protein CASSLGLGSNEQFF.

J is TRBJ1-5 and V is TRBV19, with D uncertain. V dropped 7 bases and J dropped 6 bases, with 13 bases sitting between them. In germline, CDR1 is LNHDA, CDR2 SQIVND (reference sequence). The CDR3 spans 13 residues. The CDR3 protein is CASKKREGQPQHF. The DNA of the CDR3 is TGTGCCAGTAAGAAGAGGGAAGGTCAGCCCCAGCATTTT.